This T cell receptor (beta chain) was identified during a study of blood T cell repertoires in COVID-19. This CDR3 region has 14 residues. V was shortened by 5 bases and J by 4 bases, with 14 bases between the two germline ends. Germline lookup yields CDR1 MNHEY and CDR2 SVGAGI. In the source study's methods: Reference gene primer amplification gave estimated nucleated cell counts. Only in-frame clones appear in the TCRdb table, and some are missing; sequencing was by immunoSEQ multiplex PCR. V and J calls and clone size are copied from that table; D and trimming were computed from the DNA. This sample has roughly 150,000 clones, with 82% found just once.

Sequencing was carried out using peripheral blood. The chain employs TRBV6-5 and TRBJ1-1; tentative D call: TRBD1 (5 bases). The clonotype was recovered from a woman older than 75 with active or convalescent COVID-19. The CDR3 sequence is CASSIPGKGTEAFF. DNA of the CDR3: TGTGCCAGCAGTATTCCAGGGAAAGGCACTGAAGCTTTCTTT.